This entry concerns a single T cell receptor (beta chain). The antigen it recognizes is unknown. No clone much larger than this one lies a single base away; base qualities are absent. The entry originates in a study of tumor-infiltrating lymphocytes in primary liver carcinoma (dated by TCRdb to the late 2010s). For context, the study as a whole: Of the five patients, three men and two women aged 30 to 69 years, four had hepatocellular carcinoma and one had combined HCC and intrahepatic cholangiocarcinoma. Tumors of the five patients were stage T1-T3 N0M0 with maximum diameters of roughly 4 to 10 cm. Samples yielded roughly 3.65 to 7.13 million productive TCRbeta reads; read depth did not differ significantly between tissue types. TCRbeta repertoire sequencing, expression microarrays and whole-exome sequencing were combined in the study across five regions of each liver tumor, with adjacent normal tissue and blood also included. A total of approximately 35 specimens from 5 patients, comprising around 25 tumor regions, 5 adjacent noncancerous liver tissues and 5 peripheral blood samples, were covered by TCRbeta repertoire sequencing. To link TCRbeta repertoire diversity to the local molecular phenotype, the 20 to 30 tumor region samples were profiled with Agilent mRNA microarrays. Reproducibility between technical replicate repertoires was high, with correlation coefficients above 0.95 and mean shared-clone rates approximately 0.91.

A constant-region primer and ProtoScript II reverse transcriptase were used to reverse-transcribe TCRbeta-specific cDNA from approximately 550 ng total RNA. The TCRbeta libraries were prepared through three rounds of nested multiplex PCR following a slightly modified ARM-PCR procedure. Each of the first two PCR rounds ran for approximately 10 cycles using multiplex TRBV1-TRBV30 forward primers together with a Cbeta reverse primer. Sample barcodes and Illumina adapters were added in a final 25-cycle PCR using Deep VentR polymerase. Before sequencing, amplicons between 200 and 500 bp were purified from gel using a QIAquick gel extraction kit. The TCRbeta amplicons were sequenced with 250-bp paired-end reads on an Illumina HiSeq 2500. In the paper's pipeline: Trimmomatic v0.33 was used to quality-trim the reads, and FLASH v1.2.11 was used to merge paired reads so that full CDR3 sequences could be recovered. V, D and J germline segments were assigned to the rearranged TCRbeta sequences by MiGEC v1.2.1b. Clonotype statistics, along with Shannon-Wiener diversity indices, were calculated using VDJtools v1.0.0. To reduce sampling bias, subsequent analyses other than the diversity analysis used only the 250 most abundant clonotypes in each sample. The public reads were quality trimmed at Q25 with fastp and then assembled into clones with MiXCR by TCRdb, keeping productive beta chains. Rows matching on CDR3 protein sequence are summarized as one entry with the most common DNA and genes. Here the V and J calls rest on TCRdb's processing, not on the authors' analysis. This sample is represented by fewer than 90,000 distinct CDR3 sequences; 60% to 75% of them were singletons. Approximately 19% of the sample belongs to the ten largest clones.

Points the paper makes about the study in general: Comparison of CD4+ and CD8+ T cell repertoires was precluded by the use of bulk unsorted samples. With just 4 to 6 patients in the study, the authors point out that the findings should be validated in a larger study. Because only the TCR beta chain was sequenced and unpaired alpha chains were not captured, true repertoire diversity is likely underestimated. Repertoire overlap was higher between tumor regions (mean around 36%) than tumor-adjacent (approximately 17%) or tumor-blood (14%) pairs, consistent with antigen-driven expansion. Only about 7-24% of top clones were present in all five regions of a tumor, suggesting spatial heterogeneity of tumor-infiltrating T cells. Compared with blood, tumors had a significantly larger share of the repertoire taken up by the top 250 clones (p = 0.039).

The CDR3 sequence holds 17 residues, the cysteine and phenylalanine included. Of all the DNA, just the CDR3 is kept, 51 bases in frame from base 1. For CDR1 and CDR2, the germline V gene (reference sequence) lists MNHEY and SMNVEV. V has 2 bases trimmed and J has 6 bases trimmed; junction bases matching no gene number 9. Without any cell sorting, total RNA and DNA were extracted together from about 19-30 mg of bulk tissue using the AllPrep DNA/RNA mini kit. Between November 2015 and March 2016, roughly five patients in China with histopathologically diagnosed primary liver carcinoma had their tumors surgically resected. Patients had chronic HBV infection and were treatment-naive at sampling. Each tumor was sampled at five spatially separated regions: the superior, inferior, left-lateral and right-lateral poles and the tumor centre. According to histology, viable tumor cells made up more than 85% of every tumor sample. Fresh tumor and adjacent tissue pieces were bisected, with one half stored in RNAlater at -80 degrees C and the other half sent for histology.

This sequence uses TRBV27 and TRBJ2-2, with 10 middle bases fitting TRBD1. This TCR was recovered from a man aged 35 to 55 with primary liver carcinoma and hepatitis B virus infection. Input material: liver tumor tissue from sampling region 1. Explained via the paper, the cell subset or site label denotes: tumor region T1, superior pole. Here the CDR3 is given as CASSLGTGAFNAGELFF. The nucleotide sequence reads TGTGCCAGCAGTTTAGGGACAGGGGCTTTTAACGCCGGGGAGCTGTTTTTT.